These 3 T cell receptor beta chains came from one sample sequenced in a study of T-cell memory formation after mild COVID-19 (dated by TCRdb to 2020 to 2023). Receptors were amplified or captured by 5' RACE. Sequenced on an Illumina NovaSeq 6000. Clones were called with MiXCR by TCRdb after fastp trimmed the public reads at Q25, and only in-frame beta chains were retained. Rows are unified per CDR3 protein, each entry keeping the most common DNA and genes. The sample table records about 430,000 distinct CDR3 sequences; more than 15% of these occur just once. Roughly 21% of the sample comes from the top ten. The sample taken for sequencing was PBMCs or a T cell subset sorted from them (not recorded which). All receptors come from a man in his late teens or twenties who had mild COVID-19 (a few samples of this study predate the infection). The sample titles of this study are shuffled in the database, so cell type and time point are left out; the donor was told from shared clones.

This sequence joins TRBV20-1 and TRBJ2-7, with 7 positions matching TRBD2. The CDR3 extends over 14 amino acids. CDR1 is DFQATT and CDR2 is SNEGSKA in the germline V gene (reference sequence). J lost 6 bases, V lost 3 bases, and 11 bases had no gene match. The CDR3 loop reads CSASPVLAVREQYF. The CDR3 DNA reads TGCAGTGCTAGCCCCGTCCTAGCGGTCCGCGAGCAGTACTTC.

The table lists this clonotype with many counts. The chain has TRBV4-1 and TRBJ2-3; possible D gene TRBD2, 5 bases. V was trimmed by 1 base and J by 1 base, leaving 9 bases between them. The CDR3 extends over 15 amino acids. Germline V gives CDR1 MGHRA, CDR2 YSYEKL. The chain's CDR3 is CASSQVSEGTDTQYF. In DNA, the CDR3 is TGCGCCAGCAGCCAAGTTAGCGAGGGCACAGATACGCAGTATTTT.

The chain joins TRBV29-1 to TRBJ1-2, with D maybe TRBD1 (6 bases). The CDR3 extends over 13 amino acids. Germline assignment: CDR1 SQVTM and CDR2 ANQGSEA. Trimming cost V 3 bases and J 13 bases, with 21 bases left between them. This CDR3 is CSVEGAAPKTGTF. Written as DNA, the CDR3 is TGCAGCGTTGAGGGGGCGGCACCAAAGACTGGCACCTTC.